This section outlines one T cell receptor beta chain sequence together with its context. Other DNA sequences in this sample translate to the same CDR3. The CDR3 loop spans 13 amino acids. J was trimmed by 3 bases and V by 5 bases; bases with no gene match: 3. Per germline, CDR1 SGHTA and CDR2 FQGTGA. Sequencing used immunoSEQ multiplex PCR; TCRdb keeps in-frame clones, though not all of them. The repertoire consists of approximately 110,000 clones, with about 66% occurring once and the leading ten covering approximately 23%. The data stem from a study of shared clonotypes between healthy human individuals.

The sample comprised memory CD8+ T cells sorted from blood. The sample's subset: CD45RO+ cells pooled with CCR7-negative TemRA cells. The rearrangement links TRBV7-3 to TRBJ1-1; 7 bases are a match to TRBD1. This clonotype was obtained from a woman in her 30s in good health. The CDR3 DNA follows: TGTGCCAGCAGCGCTCAGGGGGACACTGAAGCTTTCTTT. It is translated as CASSAQGDTEAFF. Full variable domain (remainder filled in from reference TRBV7-3 and TRBJ1-1): GAGVSQTPSNKVTEKGKYVELRCDPISGHTALYWYRQSLGQGPEFLIYFQGTGAADDSGLPNDRFFAVRPEGSVSTLKIQRTERGDSAVYLCASSAQGDTEAFFGQGTRLTVV.